Detailed here is one TCR beta chain. Its specificity is unknown. These data originate in a study of shared clonotypes between healthy human individuals. Notes on the study in general: Expectations were that clonotype sharing among donors would be affected by sequencing depth.

V was clipped by 2 bases and J by 2 bases, with 12 bases between them. Germline CDR1 and CDR2: MGHRA and YSYEKL. This CDR3 comprises 15 residues. Produced via immunoSEQ multiplex PCR; TCRdb's table is partial and in-frame only. The data hold over 850,000 clones, with more than 75% observed a single time. This chain uses TRBV4-1 with TRBJ2-5; D possibly corresponds to TRBD2 (6 bases). The sequenced material came from memory CD4+ T cells from PBMCs. Described subset: CD45RA-negative fraction. This receptor was taken from a man aged 18 to 29 in good health. Some clones in this sample may be carry-over from other donors' samples. The CDR3 region is CASSQSGGSQETQYF. DNA for the CDR3: TGCGCCAGCAGCCAATCTGGGGGGAGTCAAGAGACCCAGTACTTC.